These 10 T cell receptor beta chains originate from one sample sequenced in a study of cytomegalovirus exposure and HLA in healthy donors. The study ran its PCR with 60 Vbeta and 13 Jbeta primers. Sequencing was performed with immunoSEQ multiplex PCR; in TCRdb, only in-frame clones are kept and a portion is missing. The repertoire holds around 200,000 clones, with 70% to 80% as singletons. The source material was PBMCs. These receptors were taken from a woman aged 45-60 years in good health and CMV-seronegative.

This clone was seen only once. The rearrangement joins TRBV5-3 to TRBJ1-5; the match to TRBD1 covers 9 bases. TRBV5-3 is noted as an ORF with a role that remains uncertain. With V trimmed by 3 bases and J by 2 bases, 3 bases remained unmatched. CDR3 length equals 15 residues. The CDR3 DNA sequence: TGTGCCAGAAGCTGGGACAGGGTGGGCAATCAGCCCCAGCATTTT. Translation gives CARSWDRVGNQPQHF.

V usage is TRBV18 and J usage is TRBJ1-2; D is unclear. Between the trimmed V and J ends, which lost 3 bases and 3 bases, there was a span of 8 bases. The germline V gene encodes CDR1 KGHSH and CDR2 LQKENI. The CDR3 is made up of 13 amino acids. CDR3 amino acids: CASSPVGDYGYTF. Here the CDR3 DNA reads TGTGCCAGCTCACCGGTAGGAGACTATGGCTACACCTTC.

The rearrangement uses TRBV5-1 and TRBJ2-2; the match to TRBD1 covers 8 bases. Germline V lookup: CDR1 SGHRS, CDR2 YFSETQ. The V segment lost 4 bases and the J segment 7 bases; nucleotides outside the gene matches: 12. This CDR3 has 16 residues. CDR3 loop: CASSPTGTGFRGELFF. Here the CDR3 DNA reads TGCGCCAGCAGCCCGACCGGGACAGGTTTTCGCGGGGAGCTGTTTTTT.

This chain uses TRBV28 with TRBJ1-4; D may be TRBD1 (5 bases). In germline, CDR1 is MDHEN, CDR2 SYDVKM. The CDR3 loop spans 15 amino acids. V lost 5 bases, J lost 6 bases, and 16 bases lay in between. CDR3 sequence reads: CASSPGRIRDEKLFF. The DNA of the CDR3 is TGTGCCAGCAGTCCAGGGCGCATTCGGGATGAAAAACTGTTTTTT. Using reference TRBV28 and TRBJ1-4 for the parts outside the CDR3, the full variable domain is DVKVTQSSRYLVKRTGEKVFLECVQDMDHENMFWYRQDPGLGLRLIYFSYDVKMKEKGDIPEGYSVSREKKERFSLILESASTNQTSMYLCASSPGRIRDEKLFFGSGTQLSVL.

The rearrangement joins TRBV7-8 to TRBJ1-3; D remains unclear. From germline, CDR1 is SGHVS and CDR2 FQNEAQ. Trimming cost V 1 base and J 7 bases, with 11 bases left between them. The CDR3 consists of 14 residues. CDR3 residues: CASSLVPPVNTIYF. The CDR3 DNA sequence: TGTGCCAGCAGCTTAGTGCCCCCGGTGAACACCATATATTTT.

This clone was counted only a few times. This chain joins TRBV5-1 and TRBJ2-3; TRBD1 matches at 10 bases. Germline assignment: CDR1 SGHRS and CDR2 YFSETQ. This CDR3 is 16 amino acids long. J was trimmed by 5 bases and V by 4 bases; bases with no gene match: 10. The CDR3 sequence: CASSLPTGGKEDTQYF. In nucleotides, the CDR3 is TGCGCCAGCAGCCTCCCGACAGGGGGCAAGGAAGATACGCAGTATTTT.

The genes are TRBV7-2 and TRBJ2-7; D not certain. From germline, CDR1 is SGHTA and CDR2 FQGNSA. V lost 6 bases, J lost 6 bases, and 12 bases lay in between. CDR3 length: 12 residues. CDR3 sequence: CASSSLNREQYF. For the CDR3, the DNA is TGTGCCAGCAGTTCTTTAAATCGCGAGCAGTACTTC. The full variable domain, with the rest looked up from reference TRBV7-2 and TRBJ2-7, is GAGVSQSPSNKVTEKGKDVELRCDPISGHTALYWYRQSLGQGLEFLIYFQGNSAPDKSGLPSDRFSAERTGGSVSTLTIQRTQQEDSAVYLCASSSLNREQYFGPGTRLTVT.

The rearrangement joins TRBV10-3 to TRBJ2-7; D is undetermined. Trimming cost V 4 bases and J 1 base, with 8 bases left between them. Germline V gene lookup returns CDR1 ENHRY and CDR2 SYGVKD. The CDR3 consists of 13 residues. CDR3 nucleotides: TGTGCCATCAGTGGAGGTCCTTCCTACGAGCAGTACTTC. Amino acid sequence: CAISGGPSYEQYF.

This chain joins TRBV19 and TRBJ2-7; D ambiguous. The CDR3 sequence is 13 residues long. Trimming left V 3 bases short and J 3 bases short, with 9 bases between. Germline V lookup: CDR1 LNHDA, CDR2 SQIVND (reference sequence). The CDR3 sequence: CASSMGFGYEQYF. CDR3 nucleotides: TGTGCCAGTAGTATGGGCTTCGGCTACGAGCAGTACTTC.

The CDR3 region has the DNA TGCGCCAGCAGCTTGCCGGGGGAAAAACTGTTTTTT. Protein product: CASSLPGEKLFF. The rearrangement links TRBV5-1 to TRBJ1-4; D is ambiguous. Germline V lookup: CDR1 SGHRS, CDR2 YFSETQ. The CDR3 spans 12 residues. V was trimmed by 1 base and J by 8 bases, leaving 6 bases between them.